This entry features one T cell receptor (beta chain) sequence. Original analysis: Reference gene primer amplification in the assay estimated nucleated cell counts. The repertoire was sequenced with immunoSEQ multiplex PCR; TCRdb's copy has only in-frame clones and lacks some. D and trimming were read from the DNA, whereas the V and J calls and clone size are those reported in that table. The data contain some 150,000 clones, 84% of them singletons. This entry comes from a study of blood T cell repertoires in COVID-19. Study-wide background: Acute and convalescent COVID-19 specimens originated in the United States, Italy and Spain. T cells, B-cell-depleted T cells, or PBMCs provided the cDNA or gDNA that served as material.

The CDR3 totals 13 residues. Germline V gives CDR1 KGHDR, CDR2 SFDVKD. Losses at the gene ends were 10 bases for V and 5 bases for J; bases not matched to a gene: 8. Material for sequencing was peripheral blood. This sequence was found in a human donor in a cohort sampled during active COVID-19. V gene TRBV24-1 combines with J gene TRBJ2-5; 8 bases align to TRBD2. The CDR3 coding sequence is TGTGCCACTAGCCGAGCGGGAGCGGAGACCCAGTACTTC. It is translated as CATSRAGAETQYF.